This paragraph covers one T cell receptor (beta chain) sequence. The table lists this clone with a few counts. It has no known antigen specificity. No base-level quality is on record; no much larger clone is a single base apart. A single peripheral blood draw of approximately 0.11 L on average was collected from each donor into heparinised tubes. A BD FACSAria II and a panel including CD45RO, CCR7, CD25, CD127, CD95 and CD27 were used to sort naive, central memory, regulatory and stem cell-like memory CD4+ T cells. Purity was above 95% for every sorted population. PBMCs were separated immediately by Lymphoprep density gradient centrifugation and were stained directly, without being cultured. So that batch effects would be minimized, each experiment stained and sorted samples in pairs, pairing one healthy donor with one patient. The entire isolated RNA was reverse transcribed using the High Capacity cDNA Reverse Transcription Kit, and thus expressed TCRB transcripts were sequenced. Naive, central memory and regulatory T cell samples underwent deep immunoSEQ sequencing, averaging about 3.5 million total reads per sample. After sorted cells were lysed in RLT buffer, RNA was extracted with DNase-treated RNeasy Micro or Mini kits, with the choice depending on cell number. Each cell subset was processed separately to prevent cross-contamination, with patient and healthy donor samples processed together. The immunoSEQ multiplex PCR was used to amplify TCRB sequences from cDNA, generating 87-bp fragments that spanned the CDR3 region. The amplicons were sequenced using the Illumina HiSeq platform. The source study handled its data this way. Synthetic template baselines were used to correct PCR bias computationally, reads within Hamming distance 2 were collapsed, and singletons that could not be merged were discarded. Reads were aligned to IMGT to assign V, D and J genes, CDR3 length, and insertions or deletions at six rearrangement sites. Within each subset, clonotype counts were normalized to the number of sorted cells before true diversity and Gini coefficients were calculated with the tcR R package. The overlap coefficient, calculated on TCRB nucleotide sequences, was used to measure repertoire sharing. Out-of-frame TCRB sequences from naive cells were analyzed to stand in for the pre-selection repertoire. In TCRdb, the immuneACCESS table is reduced to in-frame sequences with V and J assigned. These tables do not hold every clone; where another copy was compared, an unresolved V gene accounts for under half, and the others remain unexplained. V, J and clone size derive from that table, while D and trimming were established from the DNA sequence. This sample holds about 620,000 clones; roughly 15% were observed only once. Roughly 0.098% of the sample is held by the ten biggest clonotypes.

The data are from a study of beta chain features in type 1 diabetes (dated by TCRdb to 2016 to 2019). For context, the study as a whole: Patients and healthy donors did not differ in mean age, gender distribution, total cell number or subset yield. A total of roughly 110 million sorted cells were examined across all samples, and the number of cells per subset was strongly correlated with RNA yield. Regulatory and stem cell-like memory subsets were isolated from only 8 patients and about 8 healthy donors, whereas naive and central memory subsets came from all 30 or so donors. In the study, recently diagnosed type 1 diabetes patients and matched healthy donors were compared on the TCRB repertoires of their sorted circulating CD4+ T cell subsets.

General conclusions and limits of the study: Because cDNA rather than genomic DNA was sequenced, highly expressing activated cells could have been over-represented, although no difference in activation and CD3 levels was found between groups. Because small numbers of individuals were included in the HLA sub-analyses, any influence of HLA type on TCRB rearrangement was left unresolved. A moderate but significant shortening of TCRB CDR3 length was observed in type 1 diabetes patients in all four CD4+ subsets. Naive, central memory and regulatory TCRB repertoires appeared to be more alike among patients than among healthy donors. Patients with type 1 diabetes made fewer insertions and deleted more nucleotides at VDJ recombination sites, implying thymic rearrangement abnormalities. PCR may preferentially amplify shorter templates, but because patient and control samples were amplified and corrected together, any resulting skew would affect both groups equally.

The CDR3 starts with the cysteine, ends with the phenylalanine, and has 15 residues. The DNA shown is the 45-base CDR3, in frame from base 1. CDR1 and CDR2 are read off the germline V gene as SGHAT and FQNNGV. Trimming takes 5 bases off V and 2 bases off J; junction bases not matched to a gene: 4. This sequence originates from a man in his late teens or twenties in good health. Sequencing was done on a sample of naive CD4+ T cells from blood. In the paper's terms, the cell subset or site label means: true naive CD4+ T cells. The sequence is built from TRBV11-2 and TRBJ2-3, with TRBD2 identical over 10 junction bases. The CDR3 region reads CASSPGTSVTDTQYF. The nucleotide sequence reads as follows: TGTGCCAGCAGCCCAGGGACTAGCGTCACAGATACGCAGTATTTT.